The 8 T cell receptor beta chains given below trace back to one sample, sequenced in a study of blood T cell repertoires in COVID-19. Libraries were prepared by immunoSEQ multiplex PCR; TCRdb keeps only in-frame clonotypes and omits some of them. Counted here are about 400,000 clones, roughly 86% occurring once; the ten biggest clones make up around 2%. The sequenced sample consisted of PBMCs or T cells enriched from blood (not recorded which). These receptors all stem from a man aged 40-55 years in a cohort exposed to, infected with or recovered from COVID-19 (not recorded which).

The chain combines TRBV5-1 with TRBJ2-7; TRBD1 matches at 12 bases. In germline, CDR1 is SGHRS, CDR2 YFSETQ. V lost 4 bases to trimming and J lost 3 bases; unmatched junction nucleotides: 5. The CDR3 covers 15 residues. The CDR3 nucleotides are TGCGCCAGCAGCCCGGGACAGGGGGCCCTCTACGAGCAGTACTTC. Its protein product is CASSPGQGALYEQYF.

This clone was counted only a few times. The chain employs TRBV29-1 and TRBJ1-5, with TRBD1 matching 9 bases. CDR1 and CDR2 (germline): SQVTM, ANQGSEA. The length of the CDR3 is 13 residues. V lost 6 bases to trimming and J lost 3 bases; unmatched junction nucleotides: 3. DNA for the CDR3: TGCAGCGTGGGACAGGGATACAATCAGCCCCAGCATTTT. Amino acid sequence: CSVGQGYNQPQHF. The full variable domain, completed using reference TRBV29-1 and TRBJ1-5, is SAVISQKPSRDICQRGTSLTIQCQVDSQVTMMFWYRQQPGQSLTLIATANQGSEATYESGFVIDKFPISRPNLTFSTLTVSNMSPEDSSIYLCSVGQGYNQPQHFGDGTRLSIL.

The J gene is TRBJ1-1, the V gene TRBV24-1, with D unclear. Trimming removed 5 bases from V and 12 bases from J, with 12 bases in between. CDR1 and CDR2 (germline): KGHDR, SFDVKD. The CDR3 runs to 11 residues. CDR3: CATSGARETFF. CDR3 nucleotide sequence: TGTGCCACCAGTGGAGCAAGGGAGACTTTCTTT.

The chain uses TRBV4-1 and TRBJ1-2; TRBD1 aligns across 7 bases. Germline CDR1 reads MGHRA; CDR2 reads YSYEKL. The CDR3 is 16 amino acids. Trimming at V came to 4 bases and at J to 6 bases, leaving 14 bases not matched to a gene. In DNA, the CDR3 is TGCGCCAGCAGCCCCCCCCAGCCAGGGGGTAGGCATGGCTACACCTTC. Protein sequence: CASSPPQPGGRHGYTF.

The chain recombines TRBV7-2 with TRBJ1-6; 9 nucleotides agree with TRBD1. Per the germline V gene, CDR1 is SGHTA and CDR2 is FQGNSA. The junction had 2 bases not matched to a gene; V was cut back by 3 bases and J by 5 bases. The CDR3 spans 15 residues. CDR3 residues: CASSFRQGDNSPLHF. In nucleotides, the CDR3 is TGTGCCAGCAGCTTTAGACAGGGGGATAATTCACCCCTCCACTTT.

This sequence joins TRBV28 and TRBJ1-1; possibly TRBD1 for D (5 bases). CDR1 is MDHEN and CDR2 is SYDVKM in the germline V gene. V lost 5 bases, J lost 0 bases, and 19 bases lay in between. The CDR3 extends over 17 amino acids. Written as DNA, the CDR3 is TGTGCCAGCAGTAAAGTAGGGACTCTTAACATGAACACTGAAGCTTTCTTT. The encoded protein is CASSKVGTLNMNTEAFF. Supplemented by reference TRBV28 and TRBJ1-1, the full variable domain reads DVKVTQSSRYLVKRTGEKVFLECVQDMDHENMFWYRQDPGLGLRLIYFSYDVKMKEKGDIPEGYSVSREKKERFSLILESASTNQTSMYLCASSKVGTLNMNTEAFFGQGTRLTVV.

The chain uses TRBV5-1 and TRBJ2-3; 7 bases map to TRBD2. V shed 0 bases, J shed 7 bases, and the junction held 8 bases outside the gene matches. The CDR3 sequence is 15 residues long. Germline CDR1 and CDR2: SGHRS and YFSETQ. The CDR3 region is CASSLETGGWNTQYF. The CDR3 region has the DNA TGCGCCAGCAGCTTGGAAACGGGAGGTTGGAATACGCAGTATTTT.

This chain joins TRBV6-4 and TRBJ2-1, with 8 bases identical to TRBD2. Per germline, CDR1 MRHNA and CDR2 SNTAGT. This CDR3 is 16 amino acids long. V gave up 0 bases and J gave up 2 bases; unmatched junction bases: 3. CDR3 region: CASSDSHSGTYNEQFF. As DNA, the CDR3 is TGTGCCAGCAGTGACTCCCATAGCGGGACCTACAATGAGCAGTTCTTC.